Below, 27 T cell receptor beta chains from the same sample are listed, as sequenced in a study of T cell responses to AZD1222 COVID-19 vaccine. Measured with immunoSEQ multiplex PCR; TCRdb has only the in-frame clones, and not every one. This table has 120,000 to 150,000 clones, around 91% appearing once. The sequencing here drew on peripheral blood, taken on day 0 of AZD1222 vaccination. The receptors here all came from an adult in good health.

V usage is TRBV4-3 and J usage is TRBJ1-1; no clear D. In germline, CDR1 is LGHNA, CDR2 YSLEER. CDR3 size: 16 residues. V lost 0 bases and J lost 3, with 14 bases in between. The CDR3 DNA follows: TGCGCCAGCAGCCAAGATGGGAGGGATGGGTACACTGAAGCTTTCTTT. It codes for CASSQDGRDGYTEAFF.

V is TRBV6-1 and J is TRBJ1-2; TRBD1 matches at 9 bases. Germline V gene sequence: CDR1 MNHNS, CDR2 SASEGT. V lost 3 bases, J lost 3 bases, and 8 bases stayed unmatched. The CDR3 sequence is 16 residues long. CDR3 protein: CASSEIWTGADYGYTF. CDR3 DNA: TGTGCCAGCAGTGAGATCTGGACAGGGGCGGACTATGGCTACACCTTC.

This clone has just one count. This chain connects TRBV6-6 to TRBJ1-2; a possible D gene is TRBD1 (6 bases). Germline CDR1 reads MNHNY; CDR2 reads SVGAGI (reference sequence). The CDR3 is made up of 14 amino acids. Trimming cost V 0 bases and J 8 bases, with 13 bases left between them. The CDR3 region has the DNA TGTGCCAGCAGTTACTCCCCTCAGGGGTGGGGCTACACCTTC. It specifies CASSYSPQGWGYTF.

The V call is TRBV7-6, the J call TRBJ2-1; a possible D gene is TRBD2 (6 bases). Germline CDR1 SGHVS, CDR2 FNYEAQ. With 1 base removed from V and 3 bases from J, the gap between germline ends came to 10 bases. The CDR3 totals 15 residues. The CDR3 sequence is CASSLGGLDYNEQFF. CDR3 nucleotide sequence: TGTGCCAGCAGCTTAGGGGGACTGGACTACAATGAGCAGTTCTTC.

V usage is TRBV28 and J usage is TRBJ2-1; possible D gene TRBD1, 5 bases. Per the germline V gene, CDR1 is MDHEN and CDR2 is SYDVKM. The CDR3 runs 12 residues. The germline V and J ends were trimmed by 7 bases and 12 bases, with 16 bases remaining between them. This CDR3 reads CASTQGVKRQFF. CDR3 nucleotide sequence: TGTGCCAGCACACAAGGGGTTAAGAGGCAGTTCTTC.

CDR3 in amino acids: CASSLMRTGGYTF. The CDR3 nucleotides read TGTGCCAGCAGTTTAATGAGGACAGGTGGCTACACCTTC. The V gene is TRBV28, the J gene TRBJ1-2, with 7 positions matching TRBD1. Germline V gene lookup returns CDR1 MDHEN and CDR2 SYDVKM. CDR3 size: 13 residues. Unmatched junction bases numbered 4, after V lost 2 bases and J lost 7 bases.

The chain joins TRBV27 to TRBJ2-7, with a tentative D call TRBD1 (6 bases). CDR1 is MNHEY, CDR2 SMNVEV, per germline (reference sequence). Trimming removed 5 bases at V and 4 bases at J, with 15 bases between. This CDR3 is built from 14 residues. The CDR3 here is CASSLNRVGYEQYF. CDR3 DNA: TGTGCCAGCAGTCTTAACAGGGTAGGTTACGAGCAGTACTTC.

V is TRBV9 and J is TRBJ1-1; the match to TRBD1 covers 8 bases. Germline lookup yields CDR1 SGDLS and CDR2 YYNGEE. V shed 4 bases, J shed 0 bases, and the junction held 11 bases outside the gene matches. The CDR3 is 17 residues long. The CDR3 reads CASSPGAGGYMNTEAFF. The CDR3 region has the DNA TGTGCCAGCAGCCCTGGGGCAGGGGGCTATATGAACACTGAAGCTTTCTTT.

The genes are TRBV7-9 and TRBJ2-7, with a weak D call TRBD1 (6 bases). The length of the CDR3 is 14 residues. The V gene's germline CDR1 is SEHNR and CDR2 FQNEAQ (reference sequence). Trimming removed 4 bases at V and 2 bases at J, with 12 bases between. DNA of the CDR3: TGTGCCAGCAGCTATAAGGACAGAACCTACGAGCAGTACTTC. It codes for CASSYKDRTYEQYF. Supplemented by reference TRBV7-9 and TRBJ2-7, the full variable domain reads DTGVSQNPRHKITKRGQNVTFRCDPISEHNRLYWYRQTLGQGPEFLTYFQNEAQLEKSRLLSDRFSAERPKGSFSTLEIQRTEQGDSAMYLCASSYKDRTYEQYFGPGTRLTVT.

The chain couples TRBV12-3 or TRBV12-4 to TRBJ2-7; 8 bases map to TRBD2. V was pared by 1 base and J by 9 bases, with 5 bases of the junction left unmatched. This CDR3 contains 13 residues. The CDR3 bases are TGTGCCAGCAGTTTAGGCCTAGCGGGTAGGCAGTACTTC. As protein: CASSLGLAGRQYF.

This clone was seen more than once but under ten times. V usage is TRBV6-2 or TRBV6-3 and J usage is TRBJ2-7, with unresolved D. The CDR3 has 12 residues. With 0 bases removed from V and 3 bases from J, the gap between germline ends came to 3 bases. Per germline, CDR1 MNHEY and CDR2 SVGEGT. CDR3 sequence: CASSYSVYEQYF. The DNA of the CDR3 is TGTGCCAGCAGTTACTCAGTCTACGAGCAGTACTTC.

This clone was counted a few times. V gene TRBV15 combines with J gene TRBJ1-1; D unclear. V was trimmed by 0 bases and J by 11 bases, leaving 13 bases between them. The V gene's germline CDR1 is LNHNV and CDR2 YYDKDF (reference sequence). This CDR3 contains 13 residues. CDR3 sequence reads: CATSRDEASLAFF. The CDR3 DNA is TGTGCCACCAGCAGAGATGAGGCCTCACTGGCTTTCTTT.

The chain has TRBV4-1 and TRBJ1-3, with D uncertain. Between the trimmed V and J ends, which lost 1 base and 4 bases, there was a span of 20 bases. CDR1 and CDR2 (germline): MGHRA, YSYEKL. The CDR3 contains 18 residues. This CDR3 is CASSQASLRRSSGNTIYF. In DNA, the CDR3 is TGCGCCAGCAGCCAAGCCTCTTTGAGAAGGTCCTCCGGAAACACCATATATTTT.

The CDR3 DNA reads as TGTGCCAGCAGCTTAGCAGTTCGCGGGAGGGCCCGACTAAACACCGGGGAGCTGTTTTTT. The encoded protein is CASSLAVRGRARLNTGELFF. The rearrangement joins TRBV7-2 to TRBJ2-2; 9 bases are shared with TRBD2. Trimming at V came to 0 bases and at J to 2 bases, leaving 13 bases not matched to a gene. The CDR3 extends over 20 amino acids. The germline gives CDR1 SGHTA, CDR2 FQGNSA.

The chain is built from TRBV5-1 and TRBJ2-3; unclear D gene. This CDR3 region has 13 residues. Germline values: CDR1 SGHRS, CDR2 YFSETQ. V was trimmed by 0 bases and J by 6 bases, leaving 8 bases between them. Written as DNA, the CDR3 is TGCGCCAGCAGCTTGGGTAGTGGGGATACGCAGTATTTT. Translated: CASSLGSGDTQYF. Together with reference TRBV5-1 and TRBJ2-3, the CDR3 gives the full variable domain: KAGVTQTPRYLIKTRGQQVTLSCSPISGHRSVSWYQQTPGQGLQFLFEYFSETQRNKGNFPGRFSGRQFSNSRSEMNVSTLELGDSALYLCASSLGSGDTQYFGPGTRLTVL.

This clone was seen once. The gene calls are TRBV5-1 and TRBJ1-6; D may be TRBD1 (5 bases). Looked up from germline, CDR1 is SGHRS and CDR2 is YFSETQ. The CDR3 runs to 15 residues. Trimming removed 3 bases at V and 7 bases at J, with 14 bases between. The CDR3 DNA is TGCGCCAGCAGCTCCACCCAGGGTCGCAATTCACCCCTCCACTTT. Translation gives CASSSTQGRNSPLHF.

The chain employs TRBV5-1 and TRBJ2-3, with D perhaps matching TRBD2 (6 bases). CDR1 and CDR2 from the germline V gene are SGHRS and YFSETQ. Trimming shortened V by 3 bases and J by 6 bases, and 17 bases separated the two germline ends. CDR3 length equals 15 residues. The CDR3 bases are TGCGCCAGCAGCTGGACGACGGGGGAGGTCGATACGCAGTATTTT. Translated, it gives CASSWTTGEVDTQYF. Together with reference TRBV5-1 and TRBJ2-3, the CDR3 gives the full variable domain: KAGVTQTPRYLIKTRGQQVTLSCSPISGHRSVSWYQQTPGQGLQFLFEYFSETQRNKGNFPGRFSGRQFSNSRSEMNVSTLELGDSALYLCASSWTTGEVDTQYFGPGTRLTVL.

The genes are TRBV30 and TRBJ1-4; D not certain. The V gene's germline CDR1 is GTSNPN and CDR2 SVGIG (reference sequence). Trimming took 0 bases from V and 4 from J, leaving 9 bases between them. The CDR3 extends over 14 amino acids. CDR3 protein: CAWSVTGVNEKLFF. CDR3 nucleotides: TGTGCCTGGAGTGTAACCGGGGTTAATGAAAAACTGTTTTTT.

V and J are TRBV21-1 and TRBJ2-7; no check of the table's D call, TRBD1, against the DNA was made. TRBV21-1 is a pseudogene. This CDR3 is built from 10 residues. CDR3 sequence: CASTQYEQYF. DNA for the CDR3: TGTGCCAGCACCCAATACGAGCAGTACTTC.

The chain has TRBV7-9 and TRBJ1-2, with 8 bases aligning to TRBD1. V dropped 1 base and J dropped 4; count of bases not matched to a gene: 2. Germline V gene data show CDR1 as SEHNR and CDR2 as FQNEAQ (reference sequence). This CDR3 comprises 14 residues. The CDR3 loop reads CASSLGGTGYGYTF. In DNA form, the CDR3 reads TGTGCCAGCAGCTTAGGAGGGACAGGCTATGGCTACACCTTC.

There are a few counts of this clone. At one end, the junction sequence differs from germline, possibly due to a read error. The CDR3 protein is CASSSDGSKYGYTF. In nucleotides, the CDR3 is TGCGCCAGCAGCTCGGACGGGTCTAAGTATGGCTACACCTTC. The J gene is TRBJ1-2, the V gene TRBV5-1; D not resolved. Germline V gene data show CDR1 as SGHRS and CDR2 as YFSETQ. The CDR3 totals 14 residues.

This clone has a handful of counts. The J gene is TRBJ2-3, the V gene TRBV4-2; 10 nucleotides align to TRBD2. This CDR3 is 17 amino acids long. Germline-derived CDR1 and CDR2 are LGHNA and YNFKEQ. V trimming: 4 bases; J trimming: 2 bases; junction bases outside the gene matches: 9. The DNA for the CDR3 is TGTGCCAGCAGCCCCGGGGTAGCGGGAGGCCTCACAGATACGCAGTATTTT. Its translation is CASSPGVAGGLTDTQYF.

The chain employs TRBV3-1 (or the pseudogene TRBV3-2) and TRBJ2-7; D is possibly TRBD2 (6 bases). V lost 3 bases to trimming and J lost 0 bases, with 18 bases between them. Germline CDR1 reads LGHDT; CDR2 reads YNNKEL (reference sequence). The CDR3 length is 17 residues. Here the CDR3 DNA reads TGTGCCAGCAGCCAGGACTACCGACGAAAGAGCTCCTACGAGCAGTACTTC. It is translated as CASSQDYRRKSSYEQYF.

The chain links TRBV28 to TRBJ1-4; D unclear. The CDR3 loop spans 12 amino acids. With 1 base removed from V and 8 bases from J, the gap between germline ends came to 5 bases. The germline V gene has CDR1 MDHEN and CDR2 SYDVKM. The DNA for the CDR3 is TGTGCCAGCAGTTTATATGGCGAAAAACTGTTTTTT. This gives the protein CASSLYGEKLFF.

CDR3 in DNA: TGTGCCAGCAGTCGGACAGGGCAATCCGGGGAGCTGTTTTTT. It specifies CASSRTGQSGELFF. The chain joins TRBV2 to TRBJ2-2; 8 bases align to TRBD1. The V gene end was trimmed by 5 bases and the J gene end by 6 bases; junction bases not matched to a gene: 5. From germline, CDR1 is SNHLY and CDR2 FYNNEI. This CDR3 comprises 14 residues.

V and J are TRBV15 and TRBJ2-7; maybe TRBD1 (5 bases). V was clipped by 1 base and J by 0 bases, with 7 bases between them. Germline V gene data show CDR1 as LNHNV and CDR2 as YYDKDF (reference sequence). The CDR3 sequence is 14 residues long. The CDR3 nucleotides are TGTGCCACCAGCAGAGCTGACAGCTCCTACGAGCAGTACTTC. Its protein product is CATSRADSSYEQYF.

For this clone: An end of the junction does not agree with germline; a read error may underlie this. J is TRBJ1-1 and V is TRBV10-3; no reliable D call. This CDR3 is 15 amino acids long. Germline-derived CDR1 and CDR2 are ENHRY and SYGVKD. The CDR3 loop reads CAISEANPVKTEAFF. CDR3 nucleotides: TGTGCCATCAGTGAAGCTAACCCAGTGAAAACTGAAGCTTTCTTT.